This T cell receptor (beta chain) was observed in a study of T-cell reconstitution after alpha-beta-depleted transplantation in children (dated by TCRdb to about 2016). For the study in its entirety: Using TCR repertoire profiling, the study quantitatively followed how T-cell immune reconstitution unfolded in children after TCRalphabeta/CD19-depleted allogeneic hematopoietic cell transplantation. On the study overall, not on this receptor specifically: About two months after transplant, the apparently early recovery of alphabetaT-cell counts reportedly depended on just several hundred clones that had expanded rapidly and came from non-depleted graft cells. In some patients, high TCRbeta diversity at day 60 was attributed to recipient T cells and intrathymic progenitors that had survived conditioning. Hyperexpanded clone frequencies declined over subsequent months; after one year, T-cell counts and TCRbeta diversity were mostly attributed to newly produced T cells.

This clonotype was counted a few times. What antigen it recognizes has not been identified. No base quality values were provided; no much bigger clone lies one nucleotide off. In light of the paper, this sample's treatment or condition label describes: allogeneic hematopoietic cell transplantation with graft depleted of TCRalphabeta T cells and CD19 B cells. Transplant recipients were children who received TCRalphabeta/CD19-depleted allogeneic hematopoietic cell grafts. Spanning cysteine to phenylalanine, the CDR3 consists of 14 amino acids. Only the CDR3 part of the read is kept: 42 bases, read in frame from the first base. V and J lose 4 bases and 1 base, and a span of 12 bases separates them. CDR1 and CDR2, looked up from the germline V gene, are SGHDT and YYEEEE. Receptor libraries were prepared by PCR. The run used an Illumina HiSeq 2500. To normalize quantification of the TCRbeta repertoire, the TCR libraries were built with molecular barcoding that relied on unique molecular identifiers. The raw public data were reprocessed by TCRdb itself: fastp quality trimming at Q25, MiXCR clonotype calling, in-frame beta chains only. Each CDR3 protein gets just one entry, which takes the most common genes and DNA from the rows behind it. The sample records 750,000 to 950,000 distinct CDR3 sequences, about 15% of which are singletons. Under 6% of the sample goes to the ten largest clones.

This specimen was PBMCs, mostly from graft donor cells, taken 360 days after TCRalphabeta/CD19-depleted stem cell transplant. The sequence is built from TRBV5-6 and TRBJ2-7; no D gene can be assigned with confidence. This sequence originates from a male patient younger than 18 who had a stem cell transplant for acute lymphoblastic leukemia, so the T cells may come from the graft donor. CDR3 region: CASSPDLLSYEQYF. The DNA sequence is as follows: TGTGCCAGCAGCCCTGACTTGTTATCCTACGAGCAGTACTTC.